This TCR beta chain was sequenced during a study of regulatory T cells in long-lasting Graves disease. Findings and limits, study-wide: Persistent patients shared more public clonotypes (roughly 2,800) than new patients (under 1,000). Favored usage of TRBV28, TRBJ1-2 and TRBJ2-5 was recorded in persistent disease.

In this sample, this clonotype turned up a few times. No antigen is known for it. CDR3 size: 19 residues. The V and J ends lost 3 bases and 6 bases, in that order; junction bases with no gene match: 16. CDR1 and CDR2 (germline): DFQATT, SNEGSKA (reference sequence). Both iRepertoire HTBI primers and Arm-PCR of CDR3 regions were used to build the TCR beta libraries. TCRdb reprocessed the multiplex PCR reads via MiXCR and lists one record per CDR3 protein. The sample contains more than 650,000 distinct CDR3 sequences, around 32% of which appear only once. This sample's time point: persistent/refractory GD, antithyroid drugs over 5 years with positive TRAb. PBMC-extracted RNA yielded the TCR library. An endocrinology department in Xi'an, China, supplied the patients. EDTA tubes collected around 10 milliliters of peripheral blood.

This chain links TRBV20-1 with TRBJ2-2; TRBD2 matches at 13 bases. Sequencing used peripheral blood mononuclear cells (PBMCs), obtained when the disease was refractory, from a patient treated with antithyroid drugs. This clonotype was obtained from a female donor with Graves disease. The CDR3 is CSARARYATSGRVAGELFF. CDR3 nucleotide sequence: TGCAGTGCTAGGGCCCGTTACGCCACTAGCGGGAGGGTTGCCGGGGAGCTGTTTTTT.